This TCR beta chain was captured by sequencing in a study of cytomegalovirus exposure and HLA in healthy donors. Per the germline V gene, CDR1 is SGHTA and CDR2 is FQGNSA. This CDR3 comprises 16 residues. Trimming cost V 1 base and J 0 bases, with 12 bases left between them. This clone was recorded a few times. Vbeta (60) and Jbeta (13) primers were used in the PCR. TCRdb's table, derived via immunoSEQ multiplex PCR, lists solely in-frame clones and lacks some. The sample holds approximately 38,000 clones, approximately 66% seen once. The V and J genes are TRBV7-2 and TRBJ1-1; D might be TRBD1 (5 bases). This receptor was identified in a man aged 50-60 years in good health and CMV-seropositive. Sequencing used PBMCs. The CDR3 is CASSLDGAGLNTEAFF. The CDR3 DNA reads TGTGCCAGCAGCTTAGATGGGGCAGGGTTGAACACTGAAGCTTTCTTT.